The following is a TCR beta chain sequence with its context. Its antigen is undetermined. This record comes from a study of monozygotic twins with inflammatory bowel disease. Overall study results and limits: Twins with IBD had fewer clonotypes in common with others than healthy twins, particularly during disease activity.

For each CDR3 protein, TCRdb gives one entry from its re-call of the 5' RACE reads, without DNA. The sample holds 110,000 or so distinct CDR3 sequences. The CDR3 runs to 13 residues. Germline CDR1 DFQATT, CDR2 SNEGSKA (reference sequence). The sample was blood. This TCR came from a human donor with ulcerative colitis or Crohn's disease, or a healthy co-twin of an affected twin (not recorded which). This chain connects TRBV20-1 to TRBJ2-1; checking the TCRdb D call of TRBD1 is not possible without DNA. The CDR3 sequence: CSLITGTVKEQFF.